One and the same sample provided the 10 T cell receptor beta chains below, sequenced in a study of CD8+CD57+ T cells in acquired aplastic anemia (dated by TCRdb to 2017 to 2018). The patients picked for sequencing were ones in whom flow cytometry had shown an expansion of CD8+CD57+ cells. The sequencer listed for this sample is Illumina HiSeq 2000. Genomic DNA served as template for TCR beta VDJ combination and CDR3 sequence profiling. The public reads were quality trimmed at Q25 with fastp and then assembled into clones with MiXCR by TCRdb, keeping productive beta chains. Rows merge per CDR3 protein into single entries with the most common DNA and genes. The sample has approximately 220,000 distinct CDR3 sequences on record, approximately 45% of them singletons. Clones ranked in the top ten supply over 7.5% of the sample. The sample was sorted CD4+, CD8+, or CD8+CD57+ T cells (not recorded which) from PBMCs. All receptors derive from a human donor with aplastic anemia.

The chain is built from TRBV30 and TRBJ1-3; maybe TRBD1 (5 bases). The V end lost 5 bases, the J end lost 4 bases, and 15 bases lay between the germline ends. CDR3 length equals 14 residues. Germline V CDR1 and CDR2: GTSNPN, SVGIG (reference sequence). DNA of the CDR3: TGTGCCTGGCGGCAGGGAGAGTACGGAAACACCATATATTTT. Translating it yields CAWRQGEYGNTIYF.

The chain's CDR3 is CSLGGADTEAFF. CDR3 DNA sequence: TGCAGCTTAGGGGGCGCGGACACTGAAGCTTTCTTT. The chain is built from TRBV29-1 and TRBJ1-1, with 7 positions matching TRBD1. Germline V gives CDR1 SQVTM, CDR2 ANQGSEA. V shed 8 bases and J 3 bases; nucleotides not matched to a gene: 6. The CDR3 length is 12 residues.

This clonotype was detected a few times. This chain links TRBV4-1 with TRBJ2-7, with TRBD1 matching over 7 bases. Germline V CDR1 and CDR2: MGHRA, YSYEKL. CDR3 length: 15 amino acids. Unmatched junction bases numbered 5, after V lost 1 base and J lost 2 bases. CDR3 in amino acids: CASSQGTGTTYEQYF. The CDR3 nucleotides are TGCGCCAGCAGCCAAGGGACAGGAACTACCTACGAGCAGTACTTC.

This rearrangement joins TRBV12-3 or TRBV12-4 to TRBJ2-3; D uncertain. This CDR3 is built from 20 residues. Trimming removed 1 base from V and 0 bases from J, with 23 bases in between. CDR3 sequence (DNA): TGTGCCAGCAGTTTAGGTCCTCATAGTGGGGATGCTACGAGCACAGATACGCAGTATTTT. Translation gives CASSLGPHSGDATSTDTQYF.

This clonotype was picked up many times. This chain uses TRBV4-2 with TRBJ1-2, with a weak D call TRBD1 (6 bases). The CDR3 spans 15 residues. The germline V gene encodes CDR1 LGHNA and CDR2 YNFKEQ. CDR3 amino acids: CASLGSSGALYGYTF. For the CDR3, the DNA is TGTGCTTCCTTAGGGTCCTCGGGGGCCCTTTATGGCTACACCTTC.

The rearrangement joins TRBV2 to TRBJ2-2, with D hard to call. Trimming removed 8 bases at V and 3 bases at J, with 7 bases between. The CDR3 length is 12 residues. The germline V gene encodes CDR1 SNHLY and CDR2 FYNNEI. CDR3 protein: CASRTYTGELFF. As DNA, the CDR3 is TGTGCCAGCCGGACCTACACCGGGGAGCTGTTTTTT.

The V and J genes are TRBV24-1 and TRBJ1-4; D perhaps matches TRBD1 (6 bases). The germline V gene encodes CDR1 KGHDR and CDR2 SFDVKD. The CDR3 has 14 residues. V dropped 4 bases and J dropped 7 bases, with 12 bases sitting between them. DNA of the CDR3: TGTGCCACCAGTGAGAGGACAGTCGGTGAAAAACTGTTTTTT. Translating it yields CATSERTVGEKLFF.

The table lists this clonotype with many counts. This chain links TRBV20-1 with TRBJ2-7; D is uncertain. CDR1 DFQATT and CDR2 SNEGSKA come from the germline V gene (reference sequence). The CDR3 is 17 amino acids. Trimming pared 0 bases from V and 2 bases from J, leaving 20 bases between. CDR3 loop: CSARDSFRRQRTYEQYF. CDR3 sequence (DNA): TGCAGTGCTAGAGATAGCTTTAGGCGTCAGCGAACCTACGAGCAGTACTTC.

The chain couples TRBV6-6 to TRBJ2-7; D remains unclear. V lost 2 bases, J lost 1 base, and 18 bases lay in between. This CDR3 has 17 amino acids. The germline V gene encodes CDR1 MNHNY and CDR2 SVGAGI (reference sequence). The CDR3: CASSYGPPGFWSYEQYF. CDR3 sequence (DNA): TGTGCCAGCAGTTACGGCCCGCCTGGATTCTGGTCCTACGAGCAGTACTTC.

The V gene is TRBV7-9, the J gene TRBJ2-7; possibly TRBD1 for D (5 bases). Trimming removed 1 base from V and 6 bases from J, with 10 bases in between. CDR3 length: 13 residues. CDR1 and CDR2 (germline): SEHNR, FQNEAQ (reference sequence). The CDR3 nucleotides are TGTGCCAGCAGCTTAGAGCAGGGCGGCGAGCAGTACTTC. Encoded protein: CASSLEQGGEQYF.